This T cell receptor beta chain was identified in a study of beta chain features in type 1 diabetes. Germline CDR1 and CDR2: SGHNT and YYREEE (reference sequence). This CDR3 comprises 15 residues. Trimming removed 4 bases at V and 0 bases at J, with 8 bases between. About this clone: Its antigen is not known.

The investigators reverse transcribed all of the isolated RNA, so they sequenced expressed TCRB transcripts. Sequenced by immunoSEQ multiplex PCR; TCRdb stores in-frame clones only, minus some. The sample records fewer than 250,000 clones, 68% being singletons. The study's findings and limits: Equally in patients and controls, PCR might preferentially amplify shorter templates. VDJ junctions from patients with type 1 diabetes contained fewer insertions and more deletions.

The sequence came from a man aged 25 to 40 in good health. Sequencing used naive CD4+ T cells from blood. J is TRBJ1-6 and V is TRBV5-4, with D unclear. CDR3 in DNA: TGTGCCAGCAGCCCCGGCAGCTCCTATAATTCACCCCTCCACTTT. Encoded protein: CASSPGSSYNSPLHF.